The present T cell receptor (delta chain) was sequenced within a study of Vδ1+ human thymocytes. Study-wide findings and caveats: Unlike peripheral blood Vdelta1+ controls, thymic delta-chain sequences included 20% to 25% Vdelta2 and few Vdelta3. Many TRG clonotypes were shared between donors; TRD repertoires were essentially private. In the thymus, TRG and TRD repertoires looked highly polyclonal with Gaussian CDR3 lengths. Bulk data may be misread because of unexpected Vdelta2 sequences.

Alphabeta T cells were depleted, then CD3+ Vdelta1+ Vdelta2- thymocytes were FACS-sorted. About this clone: Its specificity is unknown.

Sequences come from RNA converted to cDNA by reverse transcription. The CDR3 regions were amplified by multiplex PCR from V-gene primers to a constant-region primer. TCRdb re-called the multiplex PCR reads with CATT. This sample yields some 54,000 delta-chain clones, of which approximately 15% are seen a single time; 0.5% belongs to the top ten. Trimming pared 2 bases from V and 1 base from J, leaving 20 bases between. The CDR3 spans 18 residues. The germline V gene encodes CDR1 TSWWSYY and CDR2 QGS. The sequence was collected from a boy in the first two years of life who had congenital heart surgery. V is TRDV1 and J is TRDJ1, with no clear D. Sequenced input: Vdelta1+ gamma-delta thymocytes from the thymus. Subset specified: FACS-sorted CD3+ TCRalphabeta- TCRVdelta1+ TCRVdelta2- thymocytes. CDR3 residues: CALGERESEVIPTDKLIF. DNA for the CDR3: TGTGCTCTTGGGGAAAGGGAATCCGAGGTGATTCCCACCGATAAACTCATCTTT.